The 8 T cell receptor beta chains below all came from one sample that was sequenced in a study of T cell changes during pregnancy in multiple sclerosis (dated by TCRdb to the late 2010s). Preparation of the library involved the immunoSEQ multiplex PCR assay. As stored in TCRdb, this immuneACCESS dataset retains in-frame rearrangements with V and J assigned. A fraction of the clones does not appear; measured against another copy, unresolved V genes explain less than half of the discrepancy, and the remainder lacks a known reason. The sample profile shows about 42,000 clones; 80% to 85% of them were found once. Around 0.58% of the sample is held by the ten biggest clonotypes. The sample was CD4+ T cells from peripheral blood mononuclear cells, taken before pregnancy. Receptors originate from a female donor with multiple sclerosis, enrolled in a pregnancy study.

The genes are TRBV2 and TRBJ1-4; TRBD1 is a possible D gene (6 bases). The V gene's germline CDR1 is SNHLY and CDR2 FYNNEI. V shed 5 bases and J shed 0 bases, with 16 bases lying between them. The CDR3 length is 17 residues. CDR3 amino acids: CASSSQTGPATNEKLFF. CDR3 nucleotides: TGTGCCAGCAGTTCCCAGACAGGACCTGCAACTAATGAAAAACTGTTTTTT.

The gene calls are TRBV6-5 and TRBJ2-5, with D uncertain. The germline V gene encodes CDR1 MNHEY and CDR2 SVGAGI. There are 12 residues in the CDR3. The V and J ends lost 5 bases and 5 bases respectively, with 9 bases between them. The CDR3 loop is CASSLAGETQYF. The CDR3 nucleotides read TGTGCCAGCAGTCTGGCCGGGGAGACCCAGTACTTC.

The rearrangement joins TRBV2 to TRBJ1-5, with D maybe TRBD1 (5 bases). Trimming left V 4 bases short and J 1 base short, with 11 bases between. Germline values: CDR1 SNHLY, CDR2 FYNNEI. This CDR3 has 15 amino acids. The CDR3 reads CASSAIGVSNQPQHF. As DNA, the CDR3 is TGTGCCAGCAGTGCCATAGGGGTAAGCAATCAGCCCCAGCATTTT.

The J gene is TRBJ2-3, the V gene TRBV7-8; D gene unclear. The germline V gene has CDR1 SGHVS and CDR2 FQNEAQ. This CDR3 is built from 15 residues. Trimming removed 1 base from V and 5 bases from J, with 13 bases in between. CDR3 loop: CASSLGHIKLDTQYF. In DNA, the CDR3 is TGTGCCAGCAGCTTAGGACATATCAAATTAGATACGCAGTATTTT.

This chain's CDR3 is CATSRDVGDTQYF. CDR3 nucleotides: TGTGCCACCAGCAGAGACGTCGGGGATACGCAGTATTTT. The rearrangement joins TRBV15 to TRBJ2-3; D is unresolved. The CDR3 totals 13 residues. V gave up 0 bases and J gave up 6 bases, with 7 bases separating them. Germline assignment: CDR1 LNHNV and CDR2 YYDKDF (reference sequence).

The chain employs TRBV7-2 and TRBJ2-3; D possibly corresponds to TRBD1 (5 bases). The CDR3 contains 14 residues. Germline V lookup: CDR1 SGHTA, CDR2 FQGNSA. The V end was cut by 8 bases, the J end by 1 base, with 13 bases between. CDR3 loop: CASWGNSGTDTQYF. In DNA, the CDR3 is TGTGCCAGCTGGGGCAATTCGGGCACAGATACGCAGTATTTT.

The chain has TRBV6-1 and TRBJ2-7; possibly TRBD2 for D (5 bases). The germline V and J ends were trimmed by 6 bases and 3 bases, with 12 bases remaining between them. CDR3 length: 13 amino acids. Germline CDR1 reads MNHNS; CDR2 reads SASEGT. CDR3 nucleotide sequence: TGTGCCAGCAGGAGAGGTGGACTCTACGAGCAGTACTTC. This codes for CASRRGGLYEQYF.

The chain is built from TRBV11-1 and TRBJ2-3; TRBD1 is a possible D gene (6 bases). Trimming took 5 bases from V and 7 from J, leaving 22 bases between them. Germline V gives CDR1 SGHAT, CDR2 FQDESV (reference sequence). This CDR3 is built from 16 residues. CDR3 DNA: TGTGCCAGCAGCCATACAGGGCCCCCCTTGATGAATACGCAGTATTTT. Translating it yields CASSHTGPPLMNTQYF.